This T cell receptor (beta chain) was identified in a study of T cell changes during pregnancy in multiple sclerosis. This table comes from immunoSEQ multiplex PCR, and its TCRdb copy is limited to in-frame clones, with some not included. Here the sample spans more than 55,000 clones, approximately 94% being singletons. V trimming: 3 bases; J trimming: 3 bases; junction bases outside the gene matches: 5. Germline V gene lookup returns CDR1 SQVTM and CDR2 ANQGSEA. The CDR3 is 13 amino acids. Material: CD8+ T cells from peripheral blood mononuclear cells, obtained after pregnancy. The chain has TRBV29-1 and TRBJ2-7, with TRBD2 matching over 7 bases. The sequence derives from a female donor with multiple sclerosis, enrolled in a pregnancy study. In nucleotides, the CDR3 is TGCAGCGTTGACTCGGGGGGAGGCTACGAGCAGTACTTC. It encodes CSVDSGGGYEQYF.